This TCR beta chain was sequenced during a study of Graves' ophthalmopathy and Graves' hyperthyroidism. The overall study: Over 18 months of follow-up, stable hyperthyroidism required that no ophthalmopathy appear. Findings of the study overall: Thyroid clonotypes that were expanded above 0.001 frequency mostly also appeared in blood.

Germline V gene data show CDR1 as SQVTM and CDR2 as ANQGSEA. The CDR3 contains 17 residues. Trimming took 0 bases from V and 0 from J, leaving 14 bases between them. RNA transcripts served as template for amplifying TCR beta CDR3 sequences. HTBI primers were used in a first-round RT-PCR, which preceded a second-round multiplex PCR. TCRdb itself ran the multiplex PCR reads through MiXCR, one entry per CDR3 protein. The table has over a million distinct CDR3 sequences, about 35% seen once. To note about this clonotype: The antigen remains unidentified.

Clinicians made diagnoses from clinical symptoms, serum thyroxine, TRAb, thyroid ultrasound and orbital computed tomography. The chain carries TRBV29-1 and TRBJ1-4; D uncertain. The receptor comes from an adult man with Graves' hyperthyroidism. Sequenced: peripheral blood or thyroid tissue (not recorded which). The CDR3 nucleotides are TGCAGCGTTGAAGATTTATCGGCGGCAGCAACTAATGAAAAACTGTTTTTT. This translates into CSVEDLSAAATNEKLFF.